This T cell receptor (beta chain) stems from a study of T cells after yellow fever vaccination. As for the study in general: Fractions containing few cells were prepared with SMART-Seq v4 Ultra Low Input.

This clonotype was counted at least ten times. TCRdb reanalysed the 5' RACE reads using MiXCR and keeps one entry per CDR3 protein. The sample has 250,000 or so distinct CDR3 sequences, more than 3.5% seen once. The germline V and J ends were trimmed by 2 bases and 6 bases, with 9 bases remaining between them. This CDR3 has 12 amino acids. Germline-derived CDR1 and CDR2 are SGHRS and YFSETQ. The V and J genes are TRBV5-1 and TRBJ2-7; D gene unclear. The receptor was derived from a man between 18 and 35 years old who received the YFV17D yellow fever vaccine. The sample in question was PBMCs, obtained 15 days after the yellow fever booster vaccination. CDR3 amino acids: CASSFGFREQYF. CDR3 in DNA: TGCGCCAGCAGCTTTGGGTTCCGCGAGCAGTACTTC.